This T cell receptor beta chain appears in the sequencing data of a study of T cell repertoires in cytomegalovirus infection. V lost 6 bases, J lost 2 bases, and 12 bases lay in between. The CDR3 has 14 residues. The germline V gene has CDR1 SGHTS and CDR2 YDEGEE. TCRdb recomputed calls from the reads with MiXCR, one row per CDR3 protein. Here the sample spans some 450,000 distinct CDR3 sequences, under 40% being singletons. The chain recombines TRBV5-8 with TRBJ2-1; the D call may be TRBD1 or TRBD2 (6 bases each). This TCR was sampled from a human donor in good health (CMV status not recorded). Some clones in this sample may be carry-over from other donors' samples. The specimen was PBMCs. CDR3 DNA sequence: TGTGCCAGCACTAGGGGGGAACCCTACAATGAGCAGTTCTTC. This codes for CASTRGEPYNEQFF.